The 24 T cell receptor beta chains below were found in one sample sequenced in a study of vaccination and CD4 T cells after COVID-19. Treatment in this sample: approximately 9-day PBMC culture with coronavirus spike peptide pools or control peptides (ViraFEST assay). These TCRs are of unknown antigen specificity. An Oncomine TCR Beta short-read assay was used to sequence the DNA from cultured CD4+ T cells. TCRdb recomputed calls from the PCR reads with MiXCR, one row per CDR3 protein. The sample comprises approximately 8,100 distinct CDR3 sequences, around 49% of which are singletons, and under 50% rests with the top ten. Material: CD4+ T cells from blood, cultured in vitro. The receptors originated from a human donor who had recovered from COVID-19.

CDR3 sequence: CAISDRGEKLFF. CDR3 DNA: TGTGCCATCAGTGATCGAGGTGAAAAACTGTTTTTT. The chain uses TRBV10-3 and TRBJ1-4; D call uncertain. Germline assignment: CDR1 ENHRY and CDR2 SYGVKD. V lost 3 bases to trimming and J lost 7 bases, with 6 bases between them. The CDR3 is 12 residues long.

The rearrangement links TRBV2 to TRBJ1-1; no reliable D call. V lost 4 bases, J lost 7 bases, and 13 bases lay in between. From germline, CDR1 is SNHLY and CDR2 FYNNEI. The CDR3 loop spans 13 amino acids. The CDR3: CASSVTTAGEAFF. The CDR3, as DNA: TGTGCCAGCAGTGTAACTACAGCGGGTGAAGCTTTCTTT.

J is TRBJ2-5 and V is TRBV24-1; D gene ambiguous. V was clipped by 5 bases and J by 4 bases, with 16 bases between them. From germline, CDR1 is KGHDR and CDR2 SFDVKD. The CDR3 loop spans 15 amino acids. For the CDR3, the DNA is TGTGCCACCAGTGGTGAGCAGGCCGCTCTAGAGACCCAGTACTTC. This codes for CATSGEQAALETQYF.

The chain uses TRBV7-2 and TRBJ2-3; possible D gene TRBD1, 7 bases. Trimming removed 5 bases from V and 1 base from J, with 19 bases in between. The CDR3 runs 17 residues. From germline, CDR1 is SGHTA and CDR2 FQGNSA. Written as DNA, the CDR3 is TGTGCCAGCAGCCCCCGCAGGGGGGCCGGGGGCACAGATACGCAGTATTTT. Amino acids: CASSPRRGAGGTDTQYF.

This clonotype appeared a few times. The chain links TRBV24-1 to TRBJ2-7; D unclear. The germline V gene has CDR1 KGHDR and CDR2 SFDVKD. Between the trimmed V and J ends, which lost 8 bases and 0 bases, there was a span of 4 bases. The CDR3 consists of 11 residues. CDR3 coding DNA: TGTGCCACCAACGGCTCCTACGAGCAGTACTTC. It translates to CATNGSYEQYF.

The DNA for the CDR3 is TGTGCCAGCAGCCAAGCATCTAGCGGGGGGGCAGGGACCCAGTACTTC. Translating it yields CASSQASSGGAGTQYF. The V gene is TRBV7-2, the J gene TRBJ2-5; 12 bases map to TRBD2. The CDR3 is 16 residues long. With V trimmed by 5 bases and J by 7 bases, 11 bases remained unmatched. Germline V gives CDR1 SGHTA, CDR2 FQGNSA.

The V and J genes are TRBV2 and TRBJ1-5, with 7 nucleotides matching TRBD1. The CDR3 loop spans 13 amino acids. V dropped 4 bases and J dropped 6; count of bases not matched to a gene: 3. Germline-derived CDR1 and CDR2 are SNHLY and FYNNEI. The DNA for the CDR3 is TGTGCCAGCAGTGTAGGGGGCGGTCAGCCCCAGCATTTT. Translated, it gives CASSVGGGQPQHF.

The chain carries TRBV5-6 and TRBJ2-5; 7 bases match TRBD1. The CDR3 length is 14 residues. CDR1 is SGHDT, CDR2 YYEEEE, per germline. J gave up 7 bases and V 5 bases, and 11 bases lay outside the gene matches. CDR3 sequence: CASSQSATGWTQYF. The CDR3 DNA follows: TGTGCCAGCAGTCAGTCCGCGACAGGGTGGACCCAGTACTTC.

The CDR3 bases are TGTGCCACCAGTGATTTGACCCCGACAGGCGTAGTTGAAGCTTTCTTT. It specifies CATSDLTPTGVVEAFF. The J gene is TRBJ1-1, the V gene TRBV24-1; tentative D call: TRBD1 (6 bases). V dropped 0 bases and J dropped 7 bases, with 17 bases sitting between them. This CDR3 spans 16 amino acids. In germline, CDR1 is KGHDR, CDR2 SFDVKD.

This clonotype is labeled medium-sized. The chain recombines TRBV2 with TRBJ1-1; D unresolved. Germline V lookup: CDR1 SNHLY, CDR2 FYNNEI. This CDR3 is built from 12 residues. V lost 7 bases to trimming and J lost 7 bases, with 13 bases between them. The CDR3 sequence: CASNPLSLEAFF. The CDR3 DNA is TGTGCCAGCAACCCTCTGAGTCTTGAAGCTTTCTTT.

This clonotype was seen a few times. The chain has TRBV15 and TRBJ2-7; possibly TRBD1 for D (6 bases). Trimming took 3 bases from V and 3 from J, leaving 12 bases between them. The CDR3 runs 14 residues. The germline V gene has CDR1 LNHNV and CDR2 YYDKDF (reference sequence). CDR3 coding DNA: TGTGCCACCAGCAGGGAAAGGGGGAACTACGAGCAGTACTTC. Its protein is CATSRERGNYEQYF. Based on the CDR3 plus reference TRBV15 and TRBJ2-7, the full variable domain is DAMVIQNPRYQVTQFGKPVTLSCSQTLNHNVMYWYQQKSSQAPKLLFHYYDKDFNNEADTPDNFQSRRPNTSFCFLDIRSPGLGDTAMYLCATSRERGNYEQYFGPGTRLTVT.

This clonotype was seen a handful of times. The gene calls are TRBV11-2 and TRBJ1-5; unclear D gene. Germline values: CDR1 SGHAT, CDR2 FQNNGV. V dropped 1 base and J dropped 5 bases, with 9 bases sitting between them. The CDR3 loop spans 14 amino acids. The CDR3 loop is CASSLGAFDQPQHF. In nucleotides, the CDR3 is TGTGCCAGCAGCTTAGGGGCGTTCGATCAGCCCCAGCATTTT.

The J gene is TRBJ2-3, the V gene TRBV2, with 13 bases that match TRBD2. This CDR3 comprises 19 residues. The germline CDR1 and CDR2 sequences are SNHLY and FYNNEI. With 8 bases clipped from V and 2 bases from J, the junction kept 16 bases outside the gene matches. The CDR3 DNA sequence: TGTGCCAGCCCCCCCGGGACTAGCGGGACTCTGCATCTCACAGATACGCAGTATTTT. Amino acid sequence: CASPPGTSGTLHLTDTQYF.

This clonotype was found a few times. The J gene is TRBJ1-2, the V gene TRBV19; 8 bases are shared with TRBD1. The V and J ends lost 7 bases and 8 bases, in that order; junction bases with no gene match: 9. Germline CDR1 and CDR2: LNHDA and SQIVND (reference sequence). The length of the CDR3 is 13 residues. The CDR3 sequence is CASNEDRDRGYTF. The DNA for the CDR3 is TGTGCCAGTAATGAGGACAGGGACCGGGGCTACACCTTC.

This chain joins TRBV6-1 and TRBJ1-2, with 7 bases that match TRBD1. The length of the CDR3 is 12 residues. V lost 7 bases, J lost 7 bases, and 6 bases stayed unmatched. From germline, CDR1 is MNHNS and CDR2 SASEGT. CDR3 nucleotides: TGTGCCAGCAAGGAGACAGGGACTGGCTACACCTTC. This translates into CASKETGTGYTF.

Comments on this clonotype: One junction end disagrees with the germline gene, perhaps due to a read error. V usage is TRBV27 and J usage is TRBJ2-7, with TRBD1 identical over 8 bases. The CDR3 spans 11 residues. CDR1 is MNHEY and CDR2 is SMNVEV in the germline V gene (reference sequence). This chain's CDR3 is CASSYAGGWPF. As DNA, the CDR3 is TGTGCCAGCAGCTACGCAGGGGGCTGGCCCTTC.

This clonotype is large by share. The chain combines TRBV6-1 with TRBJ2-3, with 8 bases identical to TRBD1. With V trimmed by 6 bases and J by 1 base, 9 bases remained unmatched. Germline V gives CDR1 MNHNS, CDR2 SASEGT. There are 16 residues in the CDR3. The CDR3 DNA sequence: TGTGCCAGCAGAAAGGGCCCGGGACAGGGCACAGATACGCAGTATTTT. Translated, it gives CASRKGPGQGTDTQYF.

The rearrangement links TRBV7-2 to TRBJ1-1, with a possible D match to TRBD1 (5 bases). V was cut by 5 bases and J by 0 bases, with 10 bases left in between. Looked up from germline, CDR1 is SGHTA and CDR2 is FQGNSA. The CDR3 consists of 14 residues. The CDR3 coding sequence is TGTGCCAGCAGCCCCGACAGATTGAACACTGAAGCTTTCTTT. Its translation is CASSPDRLNTEAFF.

The CDR3 DNA follows: TGTGCCAGCAGTGAACCGAGGCAGGGGGAAGATTTTAACTATGGCTACACCTTC. Protein: CASSEPRQGEDFNYGYTF. The gene calls are TRBV6-1 and TRBJ1-2, with 7 bases that match TRBD1. The length of the CDR3 is 18 residues. The trim removed 2 bases at V and 1 base at J, leaving 13 bases unmatched. Germline CDR1 reads MNHNS; CDR2 reads SASEGT.

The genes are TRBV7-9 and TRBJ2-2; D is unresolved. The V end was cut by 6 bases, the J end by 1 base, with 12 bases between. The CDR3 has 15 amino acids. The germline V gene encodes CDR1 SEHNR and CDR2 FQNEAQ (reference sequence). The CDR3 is CASSTYGLNTGELFF. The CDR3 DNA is TGTGCCAGCAGTACGTACGGTTTGAACACCGGGGAGCTGTTTTTT.

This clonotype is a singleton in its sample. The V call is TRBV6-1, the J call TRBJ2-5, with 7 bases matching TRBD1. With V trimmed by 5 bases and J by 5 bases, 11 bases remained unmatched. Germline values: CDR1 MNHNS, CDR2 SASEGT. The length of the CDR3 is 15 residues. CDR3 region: CASSPPGQTTETQYF. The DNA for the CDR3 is TGTGCCAGCAGTCCCCCGGGACAGACCACGGAGACCCAGTACTTC.

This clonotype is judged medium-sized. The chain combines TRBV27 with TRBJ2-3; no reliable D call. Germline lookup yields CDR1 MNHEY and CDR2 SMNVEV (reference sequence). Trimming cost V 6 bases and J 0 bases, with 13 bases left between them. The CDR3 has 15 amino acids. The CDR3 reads CASSVGITSTDTQYF. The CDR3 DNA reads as TGTGCCAGCAGCGTTGGGATAACTAGCACAGATACGCAGTATTTT.

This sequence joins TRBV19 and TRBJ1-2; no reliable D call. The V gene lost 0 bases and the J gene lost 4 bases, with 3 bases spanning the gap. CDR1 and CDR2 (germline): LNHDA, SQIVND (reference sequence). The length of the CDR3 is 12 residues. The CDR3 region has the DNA TGTGCCAGTAGTATAGATGCCTATGGCTACACCTTC. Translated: CASSIDAYGYTF.

The CDR3 spells CASSRGQLYEQYF. The CDR3 nucleotides read TGTGCCAGCAGTAGGGGACAGCTCTACGAGCAGTACTTC. This chain uses TRBV6-2 or TRBV6-3 with TRBJ2-7, with 7 bases aligning to TRBD1. The V gene end was trimmed by 5 bases and the J gene end by 3 bases; junction bases not matched to a gene: 4. The CDR3 loop spans 13 amino acids. Germline loops: CDR1 MNHEY, CDR2 SVGEGT.